A single sample gave rise to the 18 T cell receptor delta chains below, sequenced in a study of Vδ1+ human thymocytes. Whole-study results and caveats: In the thymus, TRG and TRD repertoires looked highly polyclonal with Gaussian CDR3 lengths.

Sequences come from RNA converted to cDNA by reverse transcription. Pooled V-gene forward primers with one constant-region reverse primer generated the CDR3 amplicons by multiplex PCR. TCRdb reanalysed the multiplex PCR reads with CATT. The repertoire has fewer than 30,000 delta-chain clones, more than 6% of them found once; the top ten carry 0.8% to 1%. Their antigen targets remain unknown. Sequenced: Vdelta1+ gamma-delta thymocytes from the thymus. Subset defined: FACS-sorted CD3+ TCRalphabeta- TCRVdelta1+ TCRVdelta2- thymocytes. Receptor source: a girl in the first two years of life who had congenital heart surgery.

The chain links TRDV1 to TRDJ1; D uncertain. Germline V gene lookup returns CDR1 TSWWSYY and CDR2 QGS. There are 16 residues in the CDR3. Trimming left V 1 base short and J 1 base short, with 13 bases between. DNA for the CDR3: TGTGCTCTTGGGGAACCCGTTCACTCCCTCACCGATAAACTCATCTTT. It encodes CALGEPVHSLTDKLIF.

The chain carries TRDV1 and TRDJ1; 8 nucleotides agree with TRDD3. The CDR3 is made up of 15 amino acids. Germline CDR1 TSWWSYY, CDR2 QGS. The V gene end was trimmed by 2 bases and the J gene end by 4 bases; junction bases not matched to a gene: 6. The CDR3 spells CALGETLGDLDKLIF. DNA for the CDR3: TGTGCTCTTGGGGAAACGCTGGGGGACCTCGATAAACTCATCTTT.

The chain couples TRDV1 to TRDJ1, with 11 nucleotides matching TRDD3. This CDR3 has 26 residues. Germline CDR1 TSWWSYY, CDR2 QGS. J gave up 0 bases and V 0 bases, and 30 bases lay outside the gene matches. The CDR3 sequence is CALGELLPTGGGGYAQRAEYTDKLIF. The CDR3 coding sequence is TGTGCTCTTGGGGAACTCCTTCCTACCGGTGGTGGGGGATACGCTCAACGCGCGGAGTACACCGATAAACTCATCTTT.

This clone was counted only a few times. The chain employs TRDV1 and TRDJ1, with 12 bases lining up with TRDD3. The CDR3 is 22 amino acids. The germline V gene encodes CDR1 TSWWSYY and CDR2 QGS. Unmatched junction bases numbered 18, after V lost 1 base and J lost 0 bases. The CDR3 nucleotides read TGTGCTCTTGGGGAACCTGGGACCCCCCCGGCACTGGGGGATACTTACACCGATAAACTCATCTTT. Protein: CALGEPGTPPALGDTYTDKLIF.

The V gene is TRDV1, the J gene TRDJ1; D may be TRDD3 (5 bases). Looked up from germline, CDR1 is TSWWSYY and CDR2 is QGS. This CDR3 contains 22 residues. V was clipped by 0 bases and J by 0 bases, with 29 bases between them. The DNA for the CDR3 is TGTGCTCTTGGGGAACTATCTTCTTTTCCCGTTTACCACTGGCGGTACACCGATAAACTCATCTTT. This translates into CALGELSSFPVYHWRYTDKLIF.

This clone came up a few times. This chain links TRDV1 with TRDJ1; 9 positions match TRDD3. This CDR3 comprises 17 residues. With 3 bases clipped from V and 0 bases from J, the junction kept 8 bases outside the gene matches. Germline V gene data show CDR1 as TSWWSYY and CDR2 as QGS. The CDR3 DNA follows: TGTGCTCTTGGGGAGCTTCACTGGGGGAGTCACACCGATAAACTCATCTTT. As protein: CALGELHWGSHTDKLIF.

The chain uses TRDV1 and TRDJ1; TRDD3 matches at 8 bases. The germline CDR1 and CDR2 sequences are TSWWSYY and QGS. The CDR3 runs 17 residues. The J segment lost 0 bases and the V segment lost 4 bases, leaving 10 bases of the junction unmatched. As DNA, the CDR3 is TGTGCTCTTGGGGGACTAATGGGGGATTTCTACACCGATAAACTCATCTTT. It codes for CALGGLMGDFYTDKLIF.

Relative to its sample, this clone is medium-sized. V and J are TRDV2 and TRDJ1, with 8 bases fitting TRDD3. This CDR3 has 17 residues. Losses at the gene ends were 3 bases for V and 3 bases for J; bases not matched to a gene: 14. Germline V gene sequence: CDR1 GEAIGNYY, CDR2 EKD. CDR3 sequence: CACDSSYWGQYPDKLIF. As DNA, the CDR3 is TGTGCCTGTGACTCCTCGTACTGGGGGCAATACCCCGATAAACTCATCTTT.

The chain links TRDV2 to TRDJ1; the match to TRDD3 covers 13 bases. Assignment of the J gene here rests on matching the DNA to germline, because TCRdb gives none. This CDR3 has 18 amino acids. V trimming: 3 bases; J trimming: 7 bases; junction bases outside the gene matches: 16. Per the germline V gene, CDR1 is GEAIGNYY and CDR2 is EKD. The CDR3 nucleotides are TGTGCCTGTGACGCCTTAGTACTGGGGGATACGCGCATGGGTAAACTCATCTTT. This encodes CACDALVLGDTRMGKLIF.

The table lists this clone with a few counts. The rearrangement uses TRDV1 and TRDJ1; D may be TRDD2 (8 bases). Germline lookup yields CDR1 TSWWSYY and CDR2 QGS. This CDR3 has 19 amino acids. V was shortened by 6 bases and J by 0 bases, with 26 bases between the two germline ends. The CDR3 coding sequence is TGTGCTCTTGGAATGACTTCCTACGACTGGGGTCCGTACACCGATAAACTCATCTTT. Its protein product is CALGMTSYDWGPYTDKLIF.

The chain has TRDV1 and TRDJ1; 11 nucleotides match TRDD3. Germline matching of the DNA provided the J gene here, since TCRdb leaves it blank. The CDR3 extends over 16 amino acids. The V and J ends lost 3 bases and 10 bases, in that order; junction bases with no gene match: 13. Germline values: CDR1 TSWWSYY, CDR2 QGS. The CDR3 nucleotides are TGTGCTCTTGGGGACTCCCCCGTACTGGGGGATATGGGACTCATCTTT. Translating it yields CALGDSPVLGDMGLIF.

The V gene went uncalled, while the J gene is TRDJ1; the table assigns TRDD3, which was not confirmed against the DNA. This CDR3 is built from 19 residues. DNA for the CDR3: TGTGCTCTTGGGGAACTTCAGCCTCCCTGGGGGATACGAGCGGGTAAACTCATCTTT. This sequence encodes CALGELQPPWGIRAGKLIF.

This clone qualifies as medium-sized. Distinct nucleotide sequences in the sample also encode this CDR3. The genes are TRDV2 and TRDJ1; 13 bases line up with TRDD3. The CDR3 is made up of 17 amino acids. CDR1 is GEAIGNYY and CDR2 is EKD in the germline V gene. The trim removed 4 bases at V and 3 bases at J, leaving 10 bases unmatched. This chain's CDR3 is CACDFSYWGIRSDKLIF. In nucleotides, the CDR3 is TGTGCCTGTGATTTTTCGTACTGGGGGATACGATCCGATAAACTCATCTTT.

By share, this clone counts as medium-sized. V gene TRAV29/DV5 combines with J gene TRDJ1, with D possibly being TRDD1 (5 bases). Trimming left V 5 bases short and J 1 base short, with 21 bases between. The CDR3 consists of 16 residues. Germline V lookup: CDR1 NSMFDY, CDR2 ISSIKDK. CDR3 in DNA: TGTGCAGCGAGGCGAAATCATTGGCGTACCACCGATAAACTCATCTTT. Amino acids: CAARRNHWRTTDKLIF.

The V gene corresponds to TRDV1; no J gene was called; TRDD3 is the table's D call, not checked against the DNA. CDR3 length equals 15 residues. Per germline, CDR1 TSWWSYY and CDR2 QGS. The CDR3 DNA reads TGTGCTCTTGGGGACCCCTGGGGGATAGCGGATAAACTCACCTTT. Its protein is CALGDPWGIADKLTF.

The rearrangement links TRDV1 to TRDJ1, with TRDD3 matching over 11 bases. As TCRdb names no J gene, one was assigned here on the basis of a DNA match to germline. Germline V gives CDR1 TSWWSYY, CDR2 QGS. Trimming took 3 bases from V and 4 from J; bases not matched to a gene: 16. The CDR3 sequence is 19 residues long. This chain's CDR3 is CALGEFSLLGDIVGDKLIF. Here the CDR3 DNA reads TGTGCTCTTGGGGAGTTTTCCCTACTGGGGGATATAGTTGGCGATAAACTCATCTTT.

The chain employs TRDV1 and TRDJ1; 9 nucleotides match TRDD3. V shed 1 base, J shed 0 bases, and the junction held 21 bases outside the gene matches. CDR1 and CDR2 (germline): TSWWSYY, QGS. This CDR3 region has 22 residues. CDR3: CALGERGRSAAFLGDYTDKLIF. The CDR3 nucleotides read TGTGCTCTTGGGGAACGAGGGAGATCCGCAGCGTTCCTGGGGGATTACACCGATAAACTCATCTTT.

This chain uses TRDV1 with TRDJ1, with D hard to call. The ends were cut back, 0 bases at V and 5 bases at J, with 19 bases in the middle. Germline V lookup: CDR1 TSWWSYY, CDR2 QGS. CDR3 length equals 17 residues. The CDR3 protein is CALGELQSPVREDKLIF. In nucleotides, the CDR3 is TGTGCTCTTGGGGAACTCCAATCTCCGGTACGAGAAGATAAACTCATCTTT.